Sequencing of this T cell receptor beta chain was carried out in a study of blood T cell repertoires in COVID-19. Study details: In each case, the material was cDNA or gDNA derived from T cells, B-cell-depleted T cells, or PBMCs.

The data were produced by immunoSEQ multiplex PCR, yet TCRdb's version contains in-frame clones alone and is incomplete. The sample holds around 320,000 clones; around 87% are singletons and the top ten take about 4.5%. Cohorts were determined from participant-reported clinical history. The CDR3 is 18 residues long. Specimen: PBMCs or T cells enriched from blood (not recorded which). V is TRBV21-1 and J is TRBJ1-1. TRBV21-1 is marked as a pseudogene. The sequence was collected from a woman aged 18-29 years with acute COVID-19. In nucleotides, the CDR3 is TGTGCCAGCAGCAACTTGTCGGGATCCCTGGGCGAGAACACTGAAGCTTTCTTT. It encodes CASSNLSGSLGENTEAFF.